The 27 T cell receptor beta chains reported below all come from one sample, sequenced in a study of cytomegalovirus exposure and HLA in healthy donors. The PCR made use of 60 Vbeta and 13 Jbeta primers. Method: immunoSEQ multiplex PCR; TCRdb's copy keeps in-frame clones and lacks some. Of 200,000 to 250,000 clones in the sample, approximately 78% were seen once. Sequenced: PBMCs. These receptor sequences come from a woman aged 40 to 50 in good health and CMV-seronegative.

V gene TRBV7-9 combines with J gene TRBJ2-7; the match to TRBD2 covers 9 bases. Germline CDR1 and CDR2: SEHNR and FQNEAQ (reference sequence). The CDR3 runs 15 residues. The ends lost 5 bases at V and 3 bases at J; junction bases unmatched: 8. In nucleotides, the CDR3 is TGTGCCAGCAGCAACGAGAAGCGGGGGGACTACGAGCAGTACTTC. Translating it yields CASSNEKRGDYEQYF.

The chain's CDR3 is CASSPLAGIPWRPGNTIYF. CDR3 sequence (DNA): TGTGCCAGCTCCCCCCTAGCGGGGATACCATGGCGTCCTGGAAACACCATATATTTT. The J gene is TRBJ1-3, the V gene TRBV27, with D unresolved. CDR1 and CDR2 from the germline V gene are MNHEY and SMNVEV (reference sequence). With 8 bases removed from V and 2 bases from J, the gap between germline ends came to 28 bases. The CDR3 contains 19 residues.

The V and J genes are TRBV6-1 and TRBJ1-5; TRBD1 is a possible D gene (6 bases). The CDR3 is made up of 16 amino acids. The V end lost 4 bases, the J end lost 4 bases, and 17 bases lay between the germline ends. Germline values: CDR1 MNHNS, CDR2 SASEGT. The CDR3 DNA reads as TGTGCCAGCAGTGGGGGGAGGGGGTGGTCAAATCAGCCCCAGCATTTT. Residues: CASSGGRGWSNQPQHF.

CDR3 region: CASAATGLAGYNEQFF. CDR3 DNA: TGTGCCTCCGCCGCGACAGGACTAGCGGGCTACAATGAGCAGTTCTTC. This chain joins TRBV30 and TRBJ2-1; 11 positions agree with TRBD2. Trimming removed 7 bases from V and 3 bases from J; junction bases left unmatched: 11. From germline, CDR1 is GTSNPN and CDR2 SVGIG (reference sequence). This CDR3 spans 16 amino acids.

The V call is TRBV11-2, the J call TRBJ2-5; 7 bases map to TRBD1. The CDR3 runs 14 residues. V was clipped by 2 bases and J by 5 bases; unmatched bases: 5. Germline-derived CDR1 and CDR2 are SGHAT and FQNNGV. CDR3 residues: CASSLRGGQETQYF. The CDR3 nucleotides are TGTGCCAGCAGCTTACGAGGGGGACAGGAGACCCAGTACTTC. The variable domain in full, completed from reference TRBV11-2 and TRBJ2-5, reads EAGVAQSPRYKIIEKRQSVAFWCNPISGHATLYWYQQILGQGPKLLIQFQNNGVVDDSQLPKDRFSAERLKGVDSTLKIQPAKLEDSAVYLCASSLRGGQETQYFGPGTRLLVL.

V gene TRBV6-5 combines with J gene TRBJ2-2; 7 nucleotides match TRBD1. Germline CDR1 reads MNHEY; CDR2 reads SVGAGI. The V gene end was trimmed by 6 bases and the J gene end by 0 bases; junction bases not matched to a gene: 4. This CDR3 contains 15 residues. Here the CDR3 reads CASRIQGANTGELFF. In nucleotides, the CDR3 is TGTGCCAGCAGGATCCAGGGGGCGAACACCGGGGAGCTGTTTTTT.

V is TRBV11-2 and J is TRBJ2-5; no reliable D call. CDR1 and CDR2 from the germline V gene are SGHAT and FQNNGV. The length of the CDR3 is 11 residues. With 3 bases removed from V and 5 bases from J, the gap between germline ends came to 4 bases. The CDR3 loop reads CASSFQETQYF. The CDR3 coding sequence is TGTGCCAGCAGCTTTCAGGAGACCCAGTACTTC. The complete variable domain, with remaining parts taken from reference TRBV11-2 and TRBJ2-5, reads EAGVAQSPRYKIIEKRQSVAFWCNPISGHATLYWYQQILGQGPKLLIQFQNNGVVDDSQLPKDRFSAERLKGVDSTLKIQPAKLEDSAVYLCASSFQETQYFGPGTRLLVL.

The CDR3 is CSVDQAGVFNEQYF. The CDR3 bases are TGCAGCGTTGACCAAGCGGGAGTATTCAACGAGCAGTACTTC. The chain carries TRBV29-1 and TRBJ2-7; 8 nucleotides align to TRBD2. There are 14 residues in the CDR3. Germline CDR1 is SQVTM and CDR2 is ANQGSEA. V trimming: 3 bases; J trimming: 5 bases; junction bases outside the gene matches: 9.

This chain joins TRBV5-1 and TRBJ2-3; 13 bases fit TRBD2. Germline loops: CDR1 SGHRS, CDR2 YFSETQ. J was trimmed by 6 bases and V by 0 bases; bases with no gene match: 4. This CDR3 spans 16 amino acids. CDR3 amino acids: CASSLGRTSGSDTQYF. CDR3 DNA sequence: TGCGCCAGCAGCTTGGGTAGGACTAGCGGGAGTGATACGCAGTATTTT.

The rearrangement joins TRBV27 to TRBJ2-7, with 12 bases identical to TRBD2. Germline CDR1 and CDR2: MNHEY and SMNVEV (reference sequence). The V and J ends lost 8 bases and 7 bases, in that order; junction bases with no gene match: 6. The CDR3 loop spans 13 amino acids. For the CDR3, the DNA is TGTGCCAGCCGACTAGCGGGAGAGTATGAGCAGTACTTC. This translates into CASRLAGEYEQYF.

In regard to this clone: The identical CDR3 is also encoded by other nucleotide sequences in the sample. The chain combines TRBV5-1 with TRBJ2-1; 8 nucleotides agree with TRBD2. V trimming: 0 bases; J trimming: 3 bases; junction bases outside the gene matches: 2. CDR3 length equals 15 residues. From germline, CDR1 is SGHRS and CDR2 YFSETQ. In DNA form, the CDR3 reads TGCGCCAGCAGCTTGGGTACTAGCGGCTACAATGAGCAGTTCTTC. Protein product: CASSLGTSGYNEQFF.

The gene calls are TRBV19 and TRBJ1-2; D possibly corresponds to TRBD1 (6 bases). V lost 6 bases and J lost 1, with 9 bases in between. Germline V lookup: CDR1 LNHDA, CDR2 SQIVND (reference sequence). The CDR3 runs 13 residues. This chain's CDR3 is CASSSGVNYGYTF. The CDR3 DNA follows: TGTGCCAGTAGCTCAGGGGTTAACTATGGCTACACCTTC.

The chain uses TRBV28 and TRBJ1-5; 7 bases agree with TRBD1. With 3 bases clipped from V and 3 bases from J, the junction kept 11 bases outside the gene matches. The CDR3 runs 17 residues. CDR1 MDHEN and CDR2 SYDVKM come from the germline V gene. The CDR3 DNA sequence: TGTGCCAGCAGTTTGACAGGGCTTCGCCATGTCAATCAGCCCCAGCATTTT. Protein product: CASSLTGLRHVNQPQHF. Using reference TRBV28 and TRBJ1-5 for the parts outside the CDR3, the full variable domain is DVKVTQSSRYLVKRTGEKVFLECVQDMDHENMFWYRQDPGLGLRLIYFSYDVKMKEKGDIPEGYSVSREKKERFSLILESASTNQTSMYLCASSLTGLRHVNQPQHFGDGTRLSIL.

V is TRBV6-5 and J is TRBJ1-2; no definite D call. Trimming removed 2 bases at V and 5 bases at J, with 12 bases between. From germline, CDR1 is MNHEY and CDR2 SVGAGI. The CDR3 consists of 14 residues. The CDR3 is CASSYSQRRYGYTF. The DNA for the CDR3 is TGTGCCAGCAGTTACAGCCAACGGAGATATGGCTACACCTTC.

The chain is built from TRBV10-1 and TRBJ2-5; D may be TRBD1 (6 bases). The J call may be mistaken, given a closer DNA end match to TRBJ2-7. The CDR3 loop spans 14 amino acids. The germline CDR1 and CDR2 sequences are WNHNN and SYGVQD (reference sequence). CDR3 in amino acids: CASSAGQPPYEQYF. CDR3 sequence (DNA): TGCGCCAGCAGCGCCGGACAGCCACCCTACGAGCAGTACTTC.

The J gene is TRBJ2-4, the V gene TRBV18, with D perhaps TRBD1 (6 bases). CDR3 length equals 13 residues. CDR1 is KGHSH, CDR2 LQKENI, per germline. Trimming shortened V by 6 bases and J by 8 bases, and 14 bases separated the two germline ends. The CDR3 protein is CASSPSGVHIQYF. The CDR3 DNA reads TGTGCCAGCTCCCCCTCAGGGGTACACATTCAGTACTTC.

The V and J genes are TRBV2 and TRBJ1-1; TRBD1 matches at 8 bases. J gave up 0 bases and V 6 bases, and 15 bases lay outside the gene matches. CDR1 SNHLY and CDR2 FYNNEI come from the germline V gene. The CDR3 covers 18 residues. DNA of the CDR3: TGTGCCAGCAGAGACTACCCGAGACAGGGGAAGTTGAACACTGAAGCTTTCTTT. Protein: CASRDYPRQGKLNTEAFF.

This chain uses TRBV11-2 with TRBJ1-3; maybe TRBD1 (5 bases). Germline V gene sequence: CDR1 SGHAT, CDR2 FQNNGV. V was pared by 5 bases and J by 2 bases, with 16 bases between. This CDR3 region has 16 residues. The CDR3 sequence is CASSPGTGGTGNTIYF. DNA of the CDR3: TGTGCCAGCAGCCCCGGGACCGGGGGAACTGGAAACACCATATATTTT.

This clone was seen just once. This chain uses TRBV30 with TRBJ2-7; a weak D match, TRBD2 (7 bases). V shed 1 base and J shed 0 bases, with 16 bases lying between them. CDR1 is GTSNPN, CDR2 SVGIG, per germline (reference sequence). This CDR3 comprises 16 residues. The CDR3 DNA reads as TGTGCCTGGAGTGCCCTAGGGGCGGGGGCCTCCTACGAGCAGTACTTC. The encoded protein is CAWSALGAGASYEQYF.

The V call is TRBV19, the J call TRBJ2-7, with 7 bases identical to TRBD2. After removal of 0 bases from V and 4 bases from J, the junction contained 0 bases not matched to a gene. The CDR3 is 13 amino acids. Germline assignment: CDR1 LNHDA and CDR2 SQIVND (reference sequence). The CDR3 nucleotides are TGTGCCAGTAGTATAGACGGGAGGTACGAGCAGTACTTC. Translation: CASSIDGRYEQYF.

The V call is TRBV5-6, the J call TRBJ1-2, with D hard to call. The CDR3 totals 13 residues. Germline V gene lookup returns CDR1 SGHDT and CDR2 YYEEEE. V was pared by 0 bases and J by 4 bases, with 7 bases between. The CDR3 bases are TGTGCCAGCAGCTTGGGCGGTTCCTATGGCTACACCTTC. Protein product: CASSLGGSYGYTF.

This clone appeared a few times. The CDR3 region has the DNA TGTGCCAGCAGCCTACCGGGACAGGGGATCGGTGAGCAGTTCTTC. It codes for CASSLPGQGIGEQFF. The chain recombines TRBV7-7 with TRBJ2-1; 10 positions match TRBD1. V shed 5 bases, J shed 9 bases, and the junction held 10 bases outside the gene matches. Per germline, CDR1 SSHAT and CDR2 FNYEAQ (reference sequence). The CDR3 loop spans 15 amino acids.

The chain recombines TRBV7-2 with TRBJ2-5, with D tentatively TRBD2 (5 bases). The length of the CDR3 is 15 residues. Trimming took 1 base from V and 1 from J, leaving 10 bases between them. CDR1 is SGHTA, CDR2 FQGNSA, per germline. This CDR3 reads CASSLGNRGQETQYF. The CDR3 DNA sequence: TGTGCCAGCAGCTTAGGAAACCGGGGCCAAGAGACCCAGTACTTC. Together with reference TRBV7-2 and TRBJ2-5, the CDR3 gives the full variable domain: GAGVSQSPSNKVTEKGKDVELRCDPISGHTALYWYRQSLGQGLEFLIYFQGNSAPDKSGLPSDRFSAERTGGSVSTLTIQRTQQEDSAVYLCASSLGNRGQETQYFGPGTRLLVL.

V is TRBV11-2 and J is TRBJ2-6; D uncertain. Trimming shortened V by 7 bases and J by 4 bases, and 8 bases separated the two germline ends. The V gene's germline CDR1 is SGHAT and CDR2 FQNNGV. The CDR3 has 13 amino acids. For the CDR3, the DNA is TGTGCCAGCACCCAGACAGGGGCCAACGTCCTGACTTTC. This sequence encodes CASTQTGANVLTF. The full variable domain, rest sourced from reference TRBV11-2 and TRBJ2-6, is EAGVAQSPRYKIIEKRQSVAFWCNPISGHATLYWYQQILGQGPKLLIQFQNNGVVDDSQLPKDRFSAERLKGVDSTLKIQPAKLEDSAVYLCASTQTGANVLTFGAGSRLTVL.

The rearrangement joins TRBV7-2 to TRBJ1-4; no definite D call. V dropped 5 bases and J dropped 8 bases, with 18 bases sitting between them. The germline V gene has CDR1 SGHTA and CDR2 FQGNSA. This CDR3 region has 15 residues. In DNA form, the CDR3 reads TGTGCCAGCAGCCCCTCGTTCGCGGGGTACGAAAAACTGTTTTTT. This encodes CASSPSFAGYEKLFF.

The V and J genes are TRBV5-5 and TRBJ1-4, with 10 bases matching TRBD1. V shed 6 bases and J 5 bases; nucleotides not matched to a gene: 7. This CDR3 comprises 15 residues. Per germline, CDR1 SGHKS and CDR2 YYEKEE (reference sequence). The CDR3 here is CASTKPGQGNEKLFF. The DNA for the CDR3 is TGTGCCAGCACCAAACCGGGACAGGGGAATGAAAAACTGTTTTTT.

For this clone: At one end, the junction sequence differs from germline, possibly due to a read error. The chain employs TRBV2 and TRBJ1-1; D possibly corresponds to TRBD1 (6 bases). The CDR3 extends over 13 amino acids. Per germline, CDR1 SNHLY and CDR2 FYNNEI. CDR3 DNA sequence: TGTGCCAGCACAGAAGGGGGGTCGGGAGGGTGCGTCTTT. It specifies CASTEGGSGGCVF.